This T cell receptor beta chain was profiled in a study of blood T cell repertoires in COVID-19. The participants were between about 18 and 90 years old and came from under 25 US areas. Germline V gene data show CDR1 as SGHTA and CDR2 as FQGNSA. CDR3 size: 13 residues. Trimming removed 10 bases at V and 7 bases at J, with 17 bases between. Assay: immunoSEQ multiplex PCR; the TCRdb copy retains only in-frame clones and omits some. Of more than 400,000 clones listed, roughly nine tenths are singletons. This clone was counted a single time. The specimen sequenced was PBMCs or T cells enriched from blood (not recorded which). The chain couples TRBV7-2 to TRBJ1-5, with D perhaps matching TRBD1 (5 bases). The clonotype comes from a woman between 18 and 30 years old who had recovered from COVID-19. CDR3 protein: CATGLEAGQPQHF. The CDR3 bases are TGTGCCACGGGACTCGAGGCGGGGCAGCCCCAGCATTTT.